This T cell receptor beta chain was identified during a study of Ad26.COV2.S vaccination and SARS-CoV-2 variants (TCRdb year 2021). For the study in its entirety: Vaccine-arm donors came from COV1001, a multicentre, randomized, double-blind, placebo-controlled phase I-IIa trial of Ad26.COV2.S in healthy adults. Dosing of Ad26.COV2.S was intramuscular, at either 5x10^10 or 1x10^11 viral particles, delivered as one shot or as two shots spaced 56 days apart. The specificity and breadth of SARS-CoV-2-reactive T cell receptors after Ad26.COV2.S vaccination were assessed by TCRbeta repertoire sequencing. The TCR-sequenced set comprised approximately 32 samples: around 20 Ad26.COV2.S vaccine recipients, 5 placebo recipients and 8 SARS-CoV-2 convalescent individuals. Trial participants were randomized into five groups of five: low-dose or high-dose Ad26.COV2.S given once or twice, or placebo on both occasions. Investigators did not know the trial group allocation while performing experiments and assessing outcomes.

On this clone: This clone's antigen is unknown. No much larger clone exists at a distance of one base, and base qualities are not known.

Explained via the paper, the treatment or condition label denotes: some 19 received Ad26.COV2.S at low or high dose, single or two shots; several received placebo; per-sample allocation not given. Repertoires of vaccine and placebo recipients were sequenced from samples taken on day 63 after the first injection. Between 29 July and 7 August 2020, Cohort 1b enrolled about two dozen adults aged 18-55 years at one site in Boston, USA. Ad26.COV2.S was a replication-incompetent adenovirus type 26 vector expressing a prefusion-stabilized SARS-CoV-2 spike protein from the original Wuhan strain. Overall study outcomes, separate from this receptor: The study was not powered to compare responses between vaccine doses or regimens. Vaccine and placebo recipients had comparable non-spike TCR breadth, which fits with the vaccine containing only spike. Higher spike-specific TCR breadth was observed in Ad26.COV2.S recipients than in placebo recipients (P = 0.0014). After vaccination, substantial breadth of spike-specific CD8+ and CD4+ T cell responses was reported. According to the authors, total T cell responses may have been underestimated by the TCR breadth and depth analyses.

Including cysteine and phenylalanine, the CDR3 has 13 amino acids. CDR3 DNA only is kept here, 39 bases in frame from base 1. Per the germline V gene, SGHTA is the CDR1 and FQGNSA is the CDR2. At the junction V is shortened by 3 bases and J by 5 bases, with 10 bases in between. TCRbeta CDR3 regions were sequenced with the immunoSEQ Assay. After extraction, genomic DNA underwent amplification by bias-controlled multiplex PCR, followed by high-throughput sequencing. The authors' analysis ran thus. To quantify the absolute abundance of every unique TCRbeta CDR3 region, sequences were collapsed and filtered. T cell fraction was estimated by normalizing TCRbeta template counts to usable DNA, with usable DNA measured through amplification of reference genes found in all nucleated cells. Repertoire TCRs were annotated as SARS-CoV-2-specific by exact matching of V gene, CDR3 amino acid sequence and J gene to a known reactive TCR set. The reference SARS-CoV-2 TCR set was obtained from MIRA and was filtered for enrichment in COVID-19-positive ImmuneCODE repertoires, whereby public or cross-reactive TCRs were removed. Based on the MIRA antigens, annotated TCRs were further analysed at the level of specific ORF or position within ORF. Depth was the summed frequency of annotated unique rearrangements, while breadth was defined as annotated unique rearrangements over total unique productive rearrangements. Two-sided Wilcoxon rank-sum tests were used to compare TCR breadth between groups. Imported from immuneACCESS, the table was reduced by TCRdb to in-frame sequences with V and J called. These copies leave out some clones; in studies compared against another copy, an unresolved V gene accounts for under half, and the cause of the remainder is not known. V, J and clone size were drawn from that table, and D and trimming were deduced from the DNA. The sample has 500,000 or so clones on record, about 88% of them singletons. Clones ranked in the top ten supply around 2.6% of the sample.

This TCR was sampled from a person aged 18-60 years who received the Ad26.COV2.S COVID-19 vaccine or a placebo. Here the chain combines TRBV7-2 and TRBJ2-5; the D gene is perhaps TRBD1 or TRBD2, as each covers 5 bases. Sample: peripheral blood, taken in a trial of Ad26.COV2.S vaccine versus placebo. The CDR3: CASSFEWGETQYF. In nucleotide form, the sequence is TGTGCCAGCAGCTTCGAATGGGGGGAGACCCAGTACTTC.